The entry below describes one T cell receptor (beta chain). This record comes from a study of beta chain features in type 1 diabetes. Of the isolated RNA, all was reverse transcribed, and so the sequenced material was expressed TCRB transcripts. The repertoire was sequenced with immunoSEQ multiplex PCR; TCRdb's copy has only in-frame clones and lacks some. There are about 360,000 clones in the sample; 10% to 15% occur only once, and around 0.015% lies in the top ten. This CDR3 is 16 amino acids long. Germline CDR1 is SGDLS and CDR2 is YYNGEE. Trimming took off 0 bases at V and 6 bases at J, with 19 bases between the two ends.

The sequence came from a man younger than 35 in good health. The sample was naive CD4+ T cells from blood. The V and J genes are TRBV9 and TRBJ2-7, with D tentatively TRBD2 (6 bases). The CDR3 coding sequence is TGTGCCAGCAGCGTAGGGCCCTCTCAGGGAGGTAGCGAGCAGTACTTC. Amino acids: CASSVGPSQGGSEQYF.